This is a list of T cell receptor beta chains from one sample in a study of response to subunit inactivated influenza vaccine. Using its own MiXCR run on the RT-PCR reads, TCRdb lists one record per CDR3 protein. The sample shows approximately 490,000 distinct CDR3 sequences, around 7.9% of them seen only once. The sample consisted of PBMCs from blood, taken roughly 24 months after vaccination. The receptors were gathered from a man between 45 and 75 years old who received an inactivated influenza vaccine. Both conserved end residues are trimmed from each CDR3. Fields, in order: J gene, CDR3 length, V gene, clone size, CDR3 protein. Some rows have no size entry. The others give once, few or many, or a class for an expanded clone.

J gene: TRBJ2-7; CDR3 length: 12; V gene: TRBV4-2; clone size: few; CDR3 protein: ASSQETTNYEQY
J gene: TRBJ2-1; CDR3 length: 14; V gene: TRBV24-1; clone size: few; CDR3 protein: ATSDIGLAGVNEQF
J gene: TRBJ2-5; CDR3 length: 11; V gene: TRBV29-1; clone size: few; CDR3 protein: SVGRQGRETQY
J gene: TRBJ2-5; CDR3 length: 13; V gene: TRBV7-8; clone size: few; CDR3 protein: ASSPLRQGGQTQY
J gene: TRBJ2-7; CDR3 length: 13; V gene: TRBV11-2; clone size: few; CDR3 protein: ASSQAGDREYEQY
J gene: TRBJ1-2; CDR3 length: 14; V gene: TRBV4-1; clone size: many; CDR3 protein: ASSEQDGHFNYGYT
J gene: TRBJ2-2; CDR3 length: 14; V gene: TRBV9; clone size: few; CDR3 protein: ASSVSGRASTGELF
J gene: TRBJ1-1; CDR3 length: 13; V gene: TRBV6-1; clone size: -; CDR3 protein: ASNSRTGQGTEAF
J gene: TRBJ2-5; CDR3 length: 13; V gene: TRBV12-3/TRBV12-4; clone size: few; CDR3 protein: ASTVGLAGQETQY
J gene: TRBJ1-3; CDR3 length: 11; V gene: TRBV2; clone size: -; CDR3 protein: ASKEGSGNTIY
J gene: TRBJ1-1; CDR3 length: 17; V gene: TRBV5-1; clone size: many; CDR3 protein: ASSLVSGGTGGPGTEAF
J gene: TRBJ2-2; CDR3 length: 11; V gene: TRBV20-1; clone size: few; CDR3 protein: SAVPGRPGELF
J gene: TRBJ2-5; CDR3 length: 17; V gene: TRBV25-1; clone size: -; CDR3 protein: ASSESPPIKAGGKETQY
J gene: TRBJ2-5; CDR3 length: 13; V gene: TRBV10-2; clone size: many; CDR3 protein: ASSDNVILGETQY
J gene: TRBJ2-5; CDR3 length: 13; V gene: TRBV20-1; clone size: many; CDR3 protein: SVKRRGPGQETQY
J gene: TRBJ1-1; CDR3 length: 14; V gene: TRBV5-1; clone size: many; CDR3 protein: ASSLWGQGAGTEAF
J gene: TRBJ2-6; CDR3 length: 13; V gene: TRBV6-2/TRBV6-3; clone size: many; CDR3 protein: ASSYSVGGANVLT
J gene: TRBJ1-5; CDR3 length: 10; V gene: TRBV7-2; clone size: -; CDR3 protein: ASNVYNQPQH
J gene: TRBJ2-7; CDR3 length: 10; V gene: TRBV6-2/TRBV6-3; clone size: -; CDR3 protein: ASRGQGNEQY
J gene: TRBJ2-5; CDR3 length: 12; V gene: TRBV5-1; clone size: few; CDR3 protein: ASSPALAEETQY
J gene: TRBJ2-5; CDR3 length: 12; V gene: TRBV7-2; clone size: many; CDR3 protein: ASSPSRTGETQY
J gene: TRBJ2-3; CDR3 length: 14; V gene: TRBV20-1; clone size: -; CDR3 protein: SVAGTSGRGRDTQY
J gene: TRBJ2-5; CDR3 length: 14; V gene: TRBV12-3/TRBV12-4; clone size: many; CDR3 protein: ASSPAGLAGGETQY
J gene: TRBJ1-1; CDR3 length: 13; V gene: TRBV20-1; clone size: -; CDR3 protein: SARDRAGGYTEAF
J gene: TRBJ2-1; CDR3 length: 18; V gene: TRBV6-2/TRBV6-3; clone size: few; CDR3 protein: ASSYGATGGLLSSYNEQF
J gene: TRBJ2-5; CDR3 length: 13; V gene: TRBV6-5; clone size: few; CDR3 protein: ASSYSTAALETQY
J gene: TRBJ2-3; CDR3 length: 12; V gene: TRBV7-3; clone size: few; CDR3 protein: ASSLGMNTDTQY
J gene: TRBJ2-3; CDR3 length: 10; V gene: TRBV7-8; clone size: many; CDR3 protein: ASSYSEDTQY
J gene: TRBJ2-7; CDR3 length: 12; V gene: TRBV28; clone size: -; CDR3 protein: ASSPGGGLGEQY
J gene: TRBJ2-1; CDR3 length: 14; V gene: TRBV4-3; clone size: many; CDR3 protein: ASSQDLAGRYNEQF
J gene: TRBJ2-7; CDR3 length: 13; V gene: TRBV7-9; clone size: -; CDR3 protein: ASSFSAGGDYEQY
J gene: TRBJ1-4; CDR3 length: 13; V gene: TRBV5-1; clone size: -; CDR3 protein: ASRTDVRSWEKLF
J gene: TRBJ2-3; CDR3 length: 10; V gene: TRBV4-1; clone size: few; CDR3 protein: ASSQVRGTQY
J gene: TRBJ2-3; CDR3 length: 12; V gene: TRBV3-1; clone size: -; CDR3 protein: ASSHGVGTDTQY
J gene: TRBJ1-1; CDR3 length: 11; V gene: TRBV6-1; clone size: few; CDR3 protein: ASSELRQGAAF
J gene: TRBJ1-4; CDR3 length: 13; V gene: TRBV7-8; clone size: few; CDR3 protein: ASSSEGRINEKLF
J gene: TRBJ2-1; CDR3 length: 14; V gene: TRBV7-3; clone size: -; CDR3 protein: ASSYNLAPPNNEQF
J gene: TRBJ1-6; CDR3 length: 11; V gene: TRBV7-8; clone size: many; CDR3 protein: ASSLELYSPLH
J gene: TRBJ2-3; CDR3 length: 16; V gene: TRBV29-1; clone size: few; CDR3 protein: SVEEAPLTSGGTDTQY
J gene: TRBJ1-2; CDR3 length: 12; V gene: TRBV7-9; clone size: few; CDR3 protein: ASSLAGRPYGYT
J gene: TRBJ1-6; CDR3 length: 13; V gene: TRBV2; clone size: -; CDR3 protein: ASGDRSSYNSPLH
J gene: TRBJ2-3; CDR3 length: 12; V gene: TRBV9; clone size: few; CDR3 protein: ASSVDAGTDTQY
J gene: TRBJ2-7; CDR3 length: 12; V gene: TRBV9; clone size: many; CDR3 protein: ASSASTPPYEQY
J gene: TRBJ2-3; CDR3 length: 13; V gene: TRBV10-2; clone size: -; CDR3 protein: ASSQSRDSADTQY
J gene: TRBJ2-7; CDR3 length: 13; V gene: TRBV3-1; clone size: many; CDR3 protein: ASSSAGTGTYEQY
J gene: TRBJ2-3; CDR3 length: 11; V gene: TRBV20-1; clone size: -; CDR3 protein: SAREGGPHTQY